This TCR beta chain originates from a study of cytomegalovirus exposure and HLA in healthy donors. General study findings and limits: Accurate prediction of HLA-A and HLA-B alleles (for most subjects) was reportedly achieved from TCR beta sequences. HLA restriction was apparent for most CMV-associated TCR beta chains in a later analysis. The study put under 200 TCR beta chains on its list as cytomegalovirus-associated.

There are 13 residues in the CDR3. Trimming left V 7 bases short and J 9 bases short, with 16 bases between. CDR1 is SNHLY, CDR2 FYNNEI, per germline. As for this clone: Its antigen remains unidentified.

PCR used 60 Vbeta primers and 13 Jbeta primers. Profiled with immunoSEQ multiplex PCR; TCRdb holds only in-frame clones, not every one. Found here are 150,000 to 180,000 clones, 85% of them singletons; the top ten hold 2.3%. The sample consisted of PBMCs. This chain joins TRBV2 and TRBJ2-4; D uncertain. The sequence derives from a woman aged 18-35 years in good health and CMV-seronegative. CDR3 region: CASTDGVYSIQYF. The CDR3 DNA is TGTGCCAGCACCGACGGAGTTTATAGCATTCAGTACTTC.